The source of this TCR beta chain is a study of CD8 T cells in Susac syndrome. Reverse transcription of roughly 0.5 to 1 ug RNA used random hexamers. TCRdb reanalysed the immunoSEQ multiplex PCR reads using MiXCR and keeps one entry per CDR3 protein. Of some 300,000 distinct CDR3 sequences in the sample, roughly 85% are singletons; the top ten hold about 0.22%. V dropped 0 bases and J dropped 3 bases, with 14 bases sitting between them. Germline V gene data show CDR1 as DFQATT and CDR2 as SNEGSKA (reference sequence). CDR3 length: 16 amino acids. This chain joins TRBV20-1 and TRBJ2-2, with unresolved D. This TCR was recovered from a human donor with multiple sclerosis. Sequenced input: CD8+ T cells from PBMCs. This chain's CDR3 is CSARDIRLSYTGELFF. DNA for the CDR3: TGCAGTGCTAGAGACATAAGACTGTCCTACACCGGGGAGCTGTTTTTT.